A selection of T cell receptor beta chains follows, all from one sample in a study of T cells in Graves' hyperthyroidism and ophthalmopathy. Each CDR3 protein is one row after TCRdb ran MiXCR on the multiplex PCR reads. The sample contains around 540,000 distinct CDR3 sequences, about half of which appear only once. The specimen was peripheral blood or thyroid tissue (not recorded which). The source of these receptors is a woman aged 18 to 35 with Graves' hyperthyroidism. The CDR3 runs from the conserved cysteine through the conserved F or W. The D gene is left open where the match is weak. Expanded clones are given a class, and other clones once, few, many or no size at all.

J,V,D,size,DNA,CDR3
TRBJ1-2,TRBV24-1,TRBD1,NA,TGTGCCACCCCTCCTAGGACAGGGGAGTGGTATGGCTACACCTTC,CATPPRTGEWYGYTF
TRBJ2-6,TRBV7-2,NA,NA,TGTGCCTGCGTTGGGGGGACTGGGGCCAACGTCCTGACTTTC,CACVGGTGANVLTF
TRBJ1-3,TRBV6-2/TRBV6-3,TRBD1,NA,TGTGCCAGCAGTTACCAGACAGGGGATTTATATTTT,CASSYQTGDLYF
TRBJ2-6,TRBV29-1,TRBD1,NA,TGCAGCGTTGCGACAGGGGCTGGGGCCAACGTCCTGACTTTC,CSVATGAGANVLTF
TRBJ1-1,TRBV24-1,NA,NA,TGTGCCACCAGTGGGAAGGAGACTGAAGCTTTCTTT,CATSGKETEAFF
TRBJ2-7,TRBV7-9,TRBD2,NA,TGTGCCAGCGAGGGACTACCCTCCTACGAGCAGTACTTC,CASEGLPSYEQYF
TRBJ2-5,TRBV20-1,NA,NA,TGCAGTGCTGAGGGGGAGGGTATTGACCAAGAGACCCAGTACTTC,CSAEGEGIDQETQYF
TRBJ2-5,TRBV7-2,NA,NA,TGTGCCAGCAGTTTAGGTGTGGCGGGCCTCCAAAAGACCCAGTACTTC,CASSLGVAGLQKTQYF
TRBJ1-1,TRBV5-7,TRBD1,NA,TGTGCCAGCAGATTTCCGGGACAGGTTCCTGAAGCTTTCTTT,CASRFPGQVPEAFF
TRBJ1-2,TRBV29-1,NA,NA,TGCAGCTTAGGGTCAGGTAGTTATGGCTACACCTTC,CSLGSGSYGYTF
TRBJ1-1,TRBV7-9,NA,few,TGTGCCAGCAGCTTACTCATCCACACTGAAGCTTTCTTT,CASSLLIHTEAFF
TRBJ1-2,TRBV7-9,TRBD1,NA,TGTGCCAGCAGCCTAGTAGGGGGCGTACGTGCCAGTGGCTACACCTTC,CASSLVGGVRASGYTF
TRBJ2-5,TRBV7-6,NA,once,TGTGCCAGCATCCCTCCTCGGGAAGGGACCCAGTACTTC,CASIPPREGTQYF
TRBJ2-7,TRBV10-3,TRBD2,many,TGTGCCATCAGGGTCCAAGGACTAGCCGACGAGCAGTACTTC,CAIRVQGLADEQYF
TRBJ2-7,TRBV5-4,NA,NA,TGTGCCAGCAGTTGGGGAGCGGGTCAAACCCCCTACGAGCAGTACTTC,CASSWGAGQTPYEQYF
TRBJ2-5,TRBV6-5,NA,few,TGTGCCAGCAAATCTAGACGGGTGTCGAGGGTAGGGACCCAGTACTTC,CASKSRRVSRVGTQYF
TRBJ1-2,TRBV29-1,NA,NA,TGCAGCGTTGAAGAGGCAAGGGTAGGAGGCTACACCTTC,CSVEEARVGGYTF
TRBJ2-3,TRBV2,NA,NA,TGTGCCAGCGACACAGCAGATACGCAGTATTTT,CASDTADTQYF
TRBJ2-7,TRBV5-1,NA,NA,TGCGCCAGCAGCTTGCAGATCTCCTACGAGCAGTACTTC,CASSLQISYEQYF
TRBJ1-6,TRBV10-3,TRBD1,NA,TGTGCCATCGGGACAGGGACTTCACCCCTCCACTTT,CAIGTGTSPLHF
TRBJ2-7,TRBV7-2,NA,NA,TGTGCCAGCAGCTTAGCGGGAGGACTCTACGAGCAGTACTTC,CASSLAGGLYEQYF
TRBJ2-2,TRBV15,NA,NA,TGTGCCACCAGCACCCGAGGGGGAAACACCGGGGAGCTGTTTTTT,CATSTRGGNTGELFF
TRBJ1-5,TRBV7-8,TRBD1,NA,TGTGCCAGCAGCGACAGGGCCGGTCAGCCCCAGCATTTT,CASSDRAGQPQHF
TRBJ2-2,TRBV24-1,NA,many,TGTGCCACCAGAAGAGGGGTCGTTGGCACCGGGGAGCTGTTTTTT,CATRRGVVGTGELFF
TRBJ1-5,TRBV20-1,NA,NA,TGCAGTGCTAGAGACCCGCTGCGGTGGGGCCCCAATCAGCCCCAGCATTTT,CSARDPLRWGPNQPQHF
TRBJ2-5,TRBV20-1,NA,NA,TGCAGTGCTAGAGGTCTAGCTAAAGAGACCCAGTACTTC,CSARGLAKETQYF
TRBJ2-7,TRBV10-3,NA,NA,TGTGCCATCAGTGAGTCCGTCGAGCAGTACTTC,CAISESVEQYF
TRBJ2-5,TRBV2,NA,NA,TGTGCCAGCAGTTTCCGGCGCGGAAAGGCGGAGACCCAGTACTTC,CASSFRRGKAETQYF
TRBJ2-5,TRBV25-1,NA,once,TGTGCCAGCAGCCAGCTCGGGGGCGAGGAGACCCAGTACTTC,CASSQLGGEETQYF
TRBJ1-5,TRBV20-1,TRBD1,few,TGCAGTGCTAGAGAGGGATTGAGGGGGCAGGATCAGCCCCAGCATTTT,CSAREGLRGQDQPQHF
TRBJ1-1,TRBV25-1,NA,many,TGTGCCAGCAGTGAATCTTTTCTACAGGCCCCCACTGAAGCTTTCTTT,CASSESFLQAPTEAFF
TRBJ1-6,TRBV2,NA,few,TGTGCCAGCAGTGAAGCAGGGTTTAATTCACCCCTCCACTTT,CASSEAGFNSPLHF
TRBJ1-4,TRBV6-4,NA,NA,TGTGCCAGCAGTAACTCGAGGACACAGAATGAAAAACTGTTTTTT,CASSNSRTQNEKLFF
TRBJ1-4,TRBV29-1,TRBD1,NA,TGCAGCGTGGGGGCAGGGGGCGCGGAAAAACTGTTTTTT,CSVGAGGAEKLFF
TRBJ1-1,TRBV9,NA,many,TGTGCCAGCAGCGCCCTAGGATTTGAAGCTTTCTTT,CASSALGFEAFF
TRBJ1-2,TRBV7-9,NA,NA,TGTGCCAGCAGCCGAGCGGGGGATGGGAGTGGCTACACCTTC,CASSRAGDGSGYTF
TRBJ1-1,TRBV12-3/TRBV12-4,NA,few,TGTGCCAGCAGTTTAACGCATTATGGGGCTGAAGCTTTCTTT,CASSLTHYGAEAFF
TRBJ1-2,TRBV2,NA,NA,TGTGCCAGCAGGGGCGGGACACACTATGGCTACACCTTC,CASRGGTHYGYTF
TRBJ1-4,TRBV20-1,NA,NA,TGCAGTGCTAGAGATGGGGGCGAAAAACTGTTTTTT,CSARDGGEKLFF
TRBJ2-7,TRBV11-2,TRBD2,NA,TGTGCCAGCAGTCATGATACCGGAGCGGGGAGGTTC,CASSHDTGAGRF
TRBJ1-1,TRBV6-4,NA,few,TGTGCCAGCAGTGACTTTCCGGGGGACACTGAAGCTTTCTTT,CASSDFPGDTEAFF
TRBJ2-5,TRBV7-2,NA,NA,TGTGCCAGCAGCTTAGGCAGGGCCGTGGAGACCCAGTACTTC,CASSLGRAVETQYF
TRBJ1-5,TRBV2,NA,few,TGTGCCAGCAGGGGGGGGTTCGCGGAAAATCAGCCCCAGCATTTT,CASRGGFAENQPQHF
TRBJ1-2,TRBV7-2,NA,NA,TGTGCCAGCAGCTTAGGCAGGGAGAGCGGTGACTATGGCTACACCTTC,CASSLGRESGDYGYTF
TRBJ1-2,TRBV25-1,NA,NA,TGTGCCAGCAGTGCTAGGCAGGGGAGCTTGGATGGCTACACCTTC,CASSARQGSLDGYTF
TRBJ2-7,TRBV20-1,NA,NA,TGCAGTGCTAGAGAGCTAGCCCAAACCTACGAGCAGTACTTC,CSARELAQTYEQYF
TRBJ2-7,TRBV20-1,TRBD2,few,TGCAGTGCTACAACCGCGGGACTAGCGGGATACGAGCAGTACTTC,CSATTAGLAGYEQYF
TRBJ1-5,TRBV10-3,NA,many,TGTGCCATCAGTGAAGACGGGAATCAGCCCCAGCATTTT,CAISEDGNQPQHF
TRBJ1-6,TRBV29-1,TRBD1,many,TGCAGCGTGAGAGGGACAGATAATTCACCCCTCCACTTT,CSVRGTDNSPLHF
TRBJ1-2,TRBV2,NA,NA,TGTGCCAGCAGCTGGCAAGGGAGTAACTATGGCTACACCTTC,CASSWQGSNYGYTF
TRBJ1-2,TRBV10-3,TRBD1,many,TGTGCCATCAGTGCGGACAGGGTCGGCTACACCTTC,CAISADRVGYTF
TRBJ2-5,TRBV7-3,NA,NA,TGTGCCAGCAGCTTATATCCCGGGGCACAAGAGACCCAGTACTTC,CASSLYPGAQETQYF
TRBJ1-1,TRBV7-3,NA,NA,TGTGCCAGCAGCTTAACGGGGAAGGAGACTGAAGCTTTCTTT,CASSLTGKETEAFF